Below are 10 T cell receptor beta chains sequenced from a single sample in a study of CD8 T cells in ankylosing spondylitis. TCRdb re-derived calls from the 5' RACE reads in MiXCR, one entry per CDR3 protein. Here the sample spans 85,000 to 100,000 distinct CDR3 sequences, roughly 8.3% being singletons. Source material: blood, either unsorted or a sorted T cell fraction (not recorded which). The origin of the receptors is a male donor with ankylosing spondylitis or in good health (not recorded which).

This clonotype came up many times. The rearrangement links TRBV12-3 or TRBV12-4 to TRBJ1-5; D ambiguous. Trimming removed 3 bases from V and 4 bases from J, with 7 bases in between. This CDR3 contains 13 residues. The CDR3 spells CASSFLANQPQHF. Written as DNA, the CDR3 is TGTGCCAGCAGTTTCCTGGCGAATCAGCCCCAGCATTTT.

Turning to this clonotype: A read error may explain this, as a much larger clone is one base away. V gene TRBV6-1 combines with J gene TRBJ1-1, with no clear D. Germline V gene data show CDR1 as MNHNS and CDR2 as SASEGT. The CDR3 consists of 13 residues. CDR3 in amino acids: CANSEDGGTEAFF. CDR3 DNA: TGTGCCAACAGTGAGGACGGAGGCACTGAAGCTTTCTTT.

This clonotype has at least ten counts. The chain uses TRBV6-7 and TRBJ2-4; perhaps D is TRBD1 or TRBD2 (5 bases each). TRBV6-7 qualifies as an ORF whose function is uncertain. V was shortened by 0 bases and J by 0 bases, with 15 bases between the two germline ends. The CDR3 consists of 18 residues. CDR3 sequence (DNA): TGTGCCAGCAGTTACTCACCCAGGGACCTTATAGCCAAAAACATTCAGTACTTC. Translated, it gives CASSYSPRDLIAKNIQYF.

This clonotype occurred a few times. V usage is TRBV20-1 and J usage is TRBJ2-7; tentatively, D is TRBD2 (6 bases). Trimming pared 3 bases from V and 1 base from J, leaving 16 bases between. Per the germline V gene, CDR1 is DFQATT and CDR2 is SNEGSKA (reference sequence). There are 15 residues in the CDR3. The CDR3 bases are TGCAGTGCTAGGCGGGACTTGGGCTTTTCCTACGAGCAGTACTTC. Protein product: CSARRDLGFSYEQYF.

This clonotype was seen many times. The chain couples TRBV18 to TRBJ1-1; D possibly corresponds to TRBD1 (6 bases). Looked up from germline, CDR1 is KGHSH and CDR2 is LQKENI. This CDR3 region has 13 residues. The V end was cut by 4 bases, the J end by 11 bases, with 17 bases between. CDR3 loop: CASSLDGRGRAFF. CDR3 DNA: TGTGCCAGCTCACTGGATGGCAGGGGACGGGCTTTCTTT.

This clonotype occurred many times. The chain has TRBV10-3 and TRBJ2-7, with 7 nucleotides matching TRBD1. The CDR3 totals 13 residues. Unmatched junction bases numbered 4, after V lost 5 bases and J lost 3 bases. The germline CDR1 and CDR2 sequences are ENHRY and SYGVKD. In nucleotides, the CDR3 is TGTGCCATCAGTTCCGGGACAGACTACGAGCAGTACTTC. Protein product: CAISSGTDYEQYF.

The chain uses TRBV4-2 and TRBJ1-1; TRBD1 matches 7 bases. The CDR3 is 17 residues long. The germline V gene encodes CDR1 LGHNA and CDR2 YNFKEQ. The V and J ends lost 0 bases and 1 base, in that order; junction bases with no gene match: 8. In DNA, the CDR3 is TGTGCCAGCAGCCAAGACCTTACTAGGACAGGGAACACTGAAGCTTTCTTT. It yields the protein CASSQDLTRTGNTEAFF.

This clonotype showed up many times. This chain links TRBV7-2 with TRBJ2-3; 9 bases are a match to TRBD2. Unmatched junction bases numbered 3, after V lost 1 base and J lost 1 base. There are 16 residues in the CDR3. Looked up from germline, CDR1 is SGHTA and CDR2 is FQGNSA. In DNA form, the CDR3 reads TGTGCCAGCAGCTTAGTTCCTAGCGGGGGCACAGATACGCAGTATTTT. Its translation is CASSLVPSGGTDTQYF.

The table lists this clonotype with many counts. The V and J genes are TRBV5-6 and TRBJ2-1; D may correspond to TRBD1 or TRBD2 (5 bases each). CDR1 is SGHDT and CDR2 is YYEEEE in the germline V gene. CDR3 length equals 14 residues. Trimming shortened V by 6 bases and J by 2 bases, and 12 bases separated the two germline ends. The CDR3 loop reads CASTPEGPYNEQFF. CDR3 nucleotide sequence: TGTGCCAGCACCCCTGAGGGGCCCTACAATGAGCAGTTCTTC.

There are many counts of this clonotype. V gene TRBV9 combines with J gene TRBJ2-5; TRBD1 matches 7 bases. V gave up 0 bases and J gave up 4 bases; unmatched junction bases: 9. The germline CDR1 and CDR2 sequences are SGDLS and YYNGEE. This CDR3 spans 16 amino acids. CDR3 nucleotide sequence: TGTGCCAGCAGCGTAGATTCCCTCGGGACAGCAGAGACCCAGTACTTC. As protein: CASSVDSLGTAETQYF.